This entry describes one T cell receptor beta chain. The sample belongs to a study of human T cells and chemical hapten exposure. Study background: Patients were mainly female, each with alopecia areata, totalis or universalis.

The time point: patch test 1, 2 weeks after DPC sensitization. Treatment in this sample: therapeutic diphenylcyclopropenone sensitization with weekly scalp DPC. The library gave individual cDNA molecules unique molecular identifiers. TCRdb ran MiXCR on the RACE reads and lists one entry per CDR3 protein. The sample consists of around 77,000 distinct CDR3 sequences, 9.8% of them appearing once. With 8 bases removed from V and 3 bases from J, the gap between germline ends came to 11 bases. The CDR3 is 12 residues long. Germline V gene sequence: CDR1 SEHNR, CDR2 FQNEAQ (reference sequence). This receptor was identified in a woman aged 40 to 50 with alopecia areata. Some clones in this sample may be carry-over from other donors' samples. The chain combines TRBV7-9 with TRBJ2-7; D unclear. Here the sequenced sample was whole blood, taken in connection with sensitization to the hapten diphenylcyclopropenone (DPC). CDR3 sequence: CASETAIYEQYF. Here the CDR3 DNA reads TGTGCCAGCGAAACAGCAATCTACGAGCAGTACTTC. The whole variable domain, remainder taken from reference TRBV7-9 and TRBJ2-7, is DTGVSQNPRHKITKRGQNVTFRCDPISEHNRLYWYRQTLGQGPEFLTYFQNEAQLEKSRLLSDRFSAERPKGSFSTLEIQRTEQGDSAMYLCASETAIYEQYFGPGTRLTVT.